One and the same sample provided the 25 T cell receptor beta chains below, sequenced in a study of blood T cells in healthy people across ages. Together with a sample-barcoded 5' primer, a J-beta primer mix was included in a second PCR lasting about 7 to 12 cycles. Via MiXCR, TCRdb re-called the 5' RACE reads, giving one row per CDR3 protein. Of 590,000 or so distinct CDR3 sequences in the sample, 25% to 30% are singletons; the top ten hold 15% to 19%. Sample: blood. Receptors were obtained from a woman older than 75 in good health.

This clonotype occurred many times. This rearrangement joins TRBV5-1 to TRBJ1-1; a possible D gene is TRBD1 (5 bases). This CDR3 is 13 amino acids long. Trimming removed 1 base at V and 4 bases at J, with 8 bases between. Looked up from germline, CDR1 is SGHRS and CDR2 is YFSETQ. CDR3: CASSLKGPTEAFF. The CDR3, as DNA: TGCGCCAGCAGCTTGAAGGGGCCCACTGAAGCTTTCTTT.

The chain is built from TRBV7-2 and TRBJ1-4; tentatively, D is TRBD1 (5 bases). The germline V gene has CDR1 SGHTA and CDR2 FQGNSA. The ends were cut back, 8 bases at V and 3 bases at J, with 10 bases in the middle. CDR3 length: 13 amino acids. The CDR3: CASGGAPNEKLFF. CDR3 coding DNA: TGTGCCAGCGGGGGAGCCCCTAATGAAAAACTGTTTTTT.

Points on this clonotype: Since a much larger clone is just one base distant, this may be a read error. This chain joins TRBV11-2 and TRBJ2-5; 12 positions match TRBD2. CDR1 is SGHAT, CDR2 FQNNGV, per germline. This CDR3 region has 15 residues. J gave up 3 bases and V 5 bases, and 4 bases lay outside the gene matches. The CDR3 nucleotides are TGTGCCAGCAGCAGCCTAGCGGGGGGGGAAGAGACCCAGTACTTC. Its protein is CASSSLAGGEETQYF.

Details on this clonotype: A much larger clone differs from this one at a single base, so this may be a read error. The chain is built from TRBV10-3 and TRBJ2-1; possible D gene TRBD1, 6 bases. V lost 6 bases and J 12 bases, leaving 21 bases between the germline ends. Germline CDR1 reads ENHRY; CDR2 reads SYGVKD. This CDR3 is built from 14 residues. DNA for the CDR3: TGTGCCATCAGGGAGCCTTCGCAGGGGATAGGGCAGTTCTTC. As protein: CAIREPSQGIGQFF.

Ten or more counts support this clonotype. The CDR3 here is CATFGANEQFF. In DNA form, the CDR3 reads TGTGCCACTTTTGGGGCGAATGAGCAGTTCTTC. This rearrangement joins TRBV10-3 to TRBJ2-1; the D gene is possibly TRBD1 (5 bases). With 10 bases removed from V and 7 bases from J, the gap between germline ends came to 11 bases. CDR1 ENHRY and CDR2 SYGVKD come from the germline V gene. The CDR3 contains 11 residues.

The rearrangement uses TRBV5-1 and TRBJ1-2, with D possibly TRBD1 on 5 matching bases. The CDR3 contains 14 residues. Per the germline V gene, CDR1 is SGHRS and CDR2 is YFSETQ. V lost 3 bases, J lost 4 bases, and 13 bases lay in between. In DNA, the CDR3 is TGCGCCAGCAGCTGGGGGGACTCCCGCTATGGCTACACCTTC. As protein: CASSWGDSRYGYTF.

Written as DNA, the CDR3 is TGTGCCAGCAGTCCCGAAGGTGTCGGAACCGGGGAGCTGTTTTTT. Translating it yields CASSPEGVGTGELFF. The V and J genes are TRBV3-1 and TRBJ2-2; D unclear. This CDR3 is 15 amino acids long. Germline V gene data show CDR1 as LGHDT and CDR2 as YNNKEL (reference sequence). Trimming removed 6 bases at V and 5 bases at J, with 16 bases between.

This clonotype came up many times. J is TRBJ2-3 and V is TRBV28; 9 nucleotides match TRBD2. The V segment lost 6 bases and the J segment 8 bases; nucleotides outside the gene matches: 9. This CDR3 region has 14 residues. Germline loops: CDR1 MDHEN, CDR2 SYDVKM. CDR3 sequence (DNA): TGTGCCAGCAGAACGCGGGGGGGCCGCGGTACGCAGTATTTT. Its protein product is CASRTRGGRGTQYF.

The rearrangement links TRBV7-2 to TRBJ2-7, with 7 bases fitting TRBD2. This CDR3 region has 18 residues. The V segment lost 2 bases and the J segment 1 base; nucleotides outside the gene matches: 14. Germline CDR1 reads SGHTA; CDR2 reads FQGNSA. The DNA for the CDR3 is TGTGCCAGCAGCTTATTCGGGGGAGGGTCAGTGAATTCCTACGAGCAGTACTTC. It yields the protein CASSLFGGGSVNSYEQYF. The whole variable domain, filled in from reference TRBV7-2 and TRBJ2-7, reads GAGVSQSPSNKVTEKGKDVELRCDPISGHTALYWYRQSLGQGLEFLIYFQGNSAPDKSGLPSDRFSAERTGGSVSTLTIQRTQQEDSAVYLCASSLFGGGSVNSYEQYFGPGTRLTVT.

This clonotype was recorded at least ten times. This chain links TRBV4-1 with TRBJ1-2; the D is unclear. There are 15 residues in the CDR3. CDR1 and CDR2 from the germline V gene are MGHRA and YSYEKL. Trimming stripped 1 base from V and 5 bases from J, with 14 bases between. CDR3 protein: CASSQGEAVSYGYTF. Written as DNA, the CDR3 is TGCGCCAGCAGCCAAGGAGAGGCCGTAAGTTATGGCTACACCTTC.

This chain uses TRBV29-1 with TRBJ2-1; TRBD2 might be the D (6 bases). V lost 3 bases and J 7 bases, leaving 13 bases between the germline ends. CDR1 is SQVTM and CDR2 is ANQGSEA in the germline V gene. CDR3 length: 13 amino acids. The CDR3 sequence is CSVDGGSLNEQFF. The CDR3 DNA follows: TGCAGCGTTGATGGAGGGAGTTTGAATGAGCAGTTCTTC.

This clonotype was counted ten times or more. The rearrangement uses TRBV30 and TRBJ2-5, with no clear D. The CDR3 is 11 residues long. The V end lost 1 base, the J end lost 3 bases, and 3 bases lay between the germline ends. The germline CDR1 and CDR2 sequences are GTSNPN and SVGIG (reference sequence). The CDR3: CAWSGEETQYF. The CDR3 DNA is TGTGCCTGGAGTGGGGAAGAGACCCAGTACTTC.

This clonotype was seen many times. The rearrangement joins TRBV7-8 to TRBJ2-3, with 8 bases lining up with TRBD2. V dropped 5 bases and J dropped 14; count of bases not matched to a gene: 12. The CDR3 runs 13 residues. From germline, CDR1 is SGHVS and CDR2 FQNEAQ. CDR3 coding DNA: TGTGCCAGCAGCGCCCGGCCGTTAGCGGGGAGGTATTTT. Protein: CASSARPLAGRYF.

A note on this clonotype: This clone may be a read error of a much larger clone one base away. This chain connects TRBV12-3 or TRBV12-4 to TRBJ2-1; a weak D match, TRBD1 (6 bases). The CDR3 is 14 amino acids. Trimming cost V 6 bases and J 10 bases, with 19 bases left between them. CDR3 sequence reads: CASSLRGLRDEQFF. Here the CDR3 DNA reads TGTGCCAGCAGCCTCAGGGGCCTAAGGGACGAGCAGTTCTTC.

The rearrangement links TRBV5-1 to TRBJ2-3; 9 positions match TRBD1. The CDR3 runs 14 residues. Germline V gives CDR1 SGHRS, CDR2 YFSETQ. Trimming removed 4 bases from V and 5 bases from J; junction bases left unmatched: 5. The CDR3 loop is CASSTGGGGDTQYF. The CDR3 bases are TGCGCCAGCAGCACAGGGGGCGGAGGAGATACGCAGTATTTT. The full variable domain, rest sourced from reference TRBV5-1 and TRBJ2-3, is KAGVTQTPRYLIKTRGQQVTLSCSPISGHRSVSWYQQTPGQGLQFLFEYFSETQRNKGNFPGRFSGRQFSNSRSEMNVSTLELGDSALYLCASSTGGGGDTQYFGPGTRLTVL.

The chain carries TRBV9 and TRBJ1-1; possibly TRBD1 for D (5 bases). This CDR3 has 15 amino acids. Germline V lookup: CDR1 SGDLS, CDR2 YYNGEE. V shed 4 bases and J shed 1 base, with 14 bases lying between them. The CDR3 DNA sequence: TGTGCCAGCAGCATAGTTGGGGGGAGGAACACTGAAGCTTTCTTT. The encoded protein is CASSIVGGRNTEAFF.

The table lists this clonotype with a few counts. The rearrangement joins TRBV2 to TRBJ1-4; TRBD1 aligns across 7 bases. V shed 6 bases, J shed 4 bases, and the junction held 8 bases outside the gene matches. Germline lookup yields CDR1 SNHLY and CDR2 FYNNEI. The CDR3 loop spans 15 amino acids. CDR3 coding DNA: TGTGCCAGCAGCGGACCCGGGACAGTTAATGAAAAACTGTTTTTT. Translation gives CASSGPGTVNEKLFF.

Many counts were recorded for this clonotype. The gene calls are TRBV5-1 and TRBJ1-2, with D unclear. This CDR3 has 15 residues. Per germline, CDR1 SGHRS and CDR2 YFSETQ. V lost 0 bases and J 3 bases, leaving 12 bases between the germline ends. The CDR3, as DNA: TGCGCCAGCAGCTTGGATGGGCGAGTCGACTATGGCTACACCTTC. It codes for CASSLDGRVDYGYTF.

At least ten counts were recorded for this clonotype. The CDR3 DNA reads TGTGCCAGCAGCTTAGGACCAGCGGGGGGCACAGATACGCAGTATTTT. Its protein product is CASSLGPAGGTDTQYF. The gene calls are TRBV7-8 and TRBJ2-3; 8 nucleotides agree with TRBD2. The V and J ends lost 1 base and 1 base, in that order; junction bases with no gene match: 4. The CDR3 loop spans 16 amino acids. From germline, CDR1 is SGHVS and CDR2 FQNEAQ.

This clonotype showed up many times. This rearrangement joins TRBV12-3 or TRBV12-4 to TRBJ2-1; D may be TRBD2 (6 bases). CDR3 length: 12 residues. The germline V and J ends were trimmed by 6 bases and 6 bases, with 9 bases remaining between them. The CDR3 nucleotides are TGTGCCAGCAGGAGACTAGTCAATGAGCAGTTCTTC. It is translated as CASRRLVNEQFF.

This clonotype was counted many times. J is TRBJ1-1 and V is TRBV10-3; D is uncertain. CDR1 and CDR2 from the germline V gene are ENHRY and SYGVKD. Between the trimmed V and J ends, which lost 6 bases and 6 bases, there was a span of 11 bases. The CDR3 runs 12 residues. The CDR3 loop is CAIRDVGAEAFF. The CDR3 DNA reads TGTGCCATCAGGGACGTCGGCGCTGAAGCTTTCTTT.

CDR3 DNA sequence: TGTGCCAGCAGCCCCCCCGGGACGCAGGACAATGAGCAGTTCTTC. Amino acid sequence: CASSPPGTQDNEQFF. This chain links TRBV5-4 with TRBJ2-1, with D perhaps assigned TRBD1 or TRBD2 (5 bases each). Germline assignment: CDR1 SGHNT and CDR2 YYREEE (reference sequence). This CDR3 contains 15 residues. Trimming cost V 4 bases and J 5 bases, with 16 bases left between them.

There are many counts of this clonotype. The chain is built from TRBV29-1 and TRBJ1-2; possible D gene TRBD1, 5 bases. V dropped 4 bases and J dropped 7 bases, with 7 bases sitting between them. Germline CDR1 SQVTM, CDR2 ANQGSEA. The CDR3 runs 10 residues. The CDR3 is CSVGGGGYTF. CDR3 coding DNA: TGCAGCGTTGGTGGGGGTGGCTACACCTTC.

In regard to this clonotype: At one end the junction does not follow the germline gene, possibly because of a read error. The chain carries TRBV18 and TRBJ2-3; TRBD2 aligns across 10 bases. Germline CDR1 reads KGHSH; CDR2 reads LQKENI. The CDR3 has 18 amino acids. The CDR3 nucleotides are TGTGCCAGCCCACCGTTCAGAACTAGCGGGGACTTCCCAGATACGCAGTATTTT. It translates to CASPPFRTSGDFPDTQYF.

This chain connects TRBV4-1 to TRBJ1-2; D gene unclear. The CDR3 loop spans 15 amino acids. V dropped 1 base and J dropped 6 bases, with 15 bases sitting between them. Germline CDR1 reads MGHRA; CDR2 reads YSYEKL. As DNA, the CDR3 is TGCGCCAGCAGCCAAGTACGAGGGTTTGTTGATGGCTACACCTTC. Its translation is CASSQVRGFVDGYTF.